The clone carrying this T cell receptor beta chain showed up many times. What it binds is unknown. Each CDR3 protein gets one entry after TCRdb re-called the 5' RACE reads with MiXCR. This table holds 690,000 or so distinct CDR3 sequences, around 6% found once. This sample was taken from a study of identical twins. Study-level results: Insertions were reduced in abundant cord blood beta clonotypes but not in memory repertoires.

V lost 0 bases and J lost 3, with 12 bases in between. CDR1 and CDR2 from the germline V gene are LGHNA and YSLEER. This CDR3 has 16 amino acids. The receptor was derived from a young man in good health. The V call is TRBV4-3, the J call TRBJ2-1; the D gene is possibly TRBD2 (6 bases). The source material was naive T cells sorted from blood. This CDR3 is CASSQDNSGVYNEQFF. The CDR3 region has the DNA TGCGCCAGCAGCCAAGACAATAGCGGCGTCTACAATGAGCAGTTCTTC.